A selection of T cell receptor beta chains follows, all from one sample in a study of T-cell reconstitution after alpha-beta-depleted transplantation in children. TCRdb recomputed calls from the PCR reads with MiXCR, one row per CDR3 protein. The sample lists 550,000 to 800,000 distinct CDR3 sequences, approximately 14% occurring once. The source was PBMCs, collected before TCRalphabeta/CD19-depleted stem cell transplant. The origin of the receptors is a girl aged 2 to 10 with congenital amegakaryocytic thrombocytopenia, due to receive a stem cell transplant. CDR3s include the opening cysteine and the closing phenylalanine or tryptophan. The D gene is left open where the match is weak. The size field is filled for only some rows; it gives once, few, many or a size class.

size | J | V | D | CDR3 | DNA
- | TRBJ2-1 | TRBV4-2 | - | CASSRKWGFGKNEQFF | TGTGCCAGCAGCCGGAAGTGGGGTTTTGGCAAAAATGAGCAGTTCTTC
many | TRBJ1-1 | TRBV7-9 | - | CASSLLMNTEAFF | TGTGCCAGCAGCCTGCTCATGAACACTGAAGCTTTCTTT
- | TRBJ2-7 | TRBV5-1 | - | CASSLDGGPGNEQYF | TGCGCCAGCAGCTTGGATGGGGGCCCGGGAAACGAGCAGTACTTC
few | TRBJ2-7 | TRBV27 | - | CASRGRLAYEQYF | TGTGCCAGCAGGGGGAGACTTGCTTACGAGCAGTACTTC
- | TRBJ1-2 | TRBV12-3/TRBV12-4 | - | CASSFRSGGDYGYTF | TGTGCCAGCAGTTTTCGATCCGGGGGCGACTATGGCTACACCTTC
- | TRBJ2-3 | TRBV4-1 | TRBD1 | CASSQEITGGRTDTQYF | TGCGCCAGCAGCCAAGAGATCACAGGGGGACGCACAGATACGCAGTATTTT
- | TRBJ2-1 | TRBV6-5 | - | CASTLAGRREQFF | TGTGCCAGCACTTTGGCAGGCCGGCGTGAGCAGTTCTTC
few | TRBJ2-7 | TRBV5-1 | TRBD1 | CASSSGTASTGYEQYF | TGCGCCAGCAGCTCGGGGACAGCCTCCACTGGCTACGAGCAGTACTTC
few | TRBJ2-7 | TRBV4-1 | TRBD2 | CASSQVGGLEAHEQYF | TGCGCCAGCAGCCAAGTGGGGGGACTAGAGGCCCACGAGCAGTACTTC
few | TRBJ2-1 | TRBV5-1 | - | CASSSTFLVWSVGEQFF | TGCGCCAGCAGCTCCACCTTCCTAGTCTGGTCGGTCGGTGAGCAGTTCTTC
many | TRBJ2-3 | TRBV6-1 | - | CASSHYSGTDTQYF | TGTGCCAGCAGTCATTACTCTGGGACAGATACGCAGTATTTT
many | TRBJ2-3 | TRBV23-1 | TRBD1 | CASRWGQKSTDTQYF | TGCGCCAGCAGATGGGGACAGAAAAGCACAGATACGCAGTATTTT
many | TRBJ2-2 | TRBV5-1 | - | CASSLEASEYTGELFF | TGCGCCAGCAGCTTGGAAGCTAGCGAGTACACCGGGGAGCTGTTTTTT
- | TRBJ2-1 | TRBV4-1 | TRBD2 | CASFGGRAAEQFF | TGCGCCAGCTTTGGGGGGAGGGCCGCCGAGCAGTTCTTC
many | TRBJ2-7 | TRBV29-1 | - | CSVPVTGNTQYF | TGCAGCGTTCCCGTTACAGGGAATACGCAGTACTTC
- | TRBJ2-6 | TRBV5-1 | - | CASSEGQSSGANVLTF | TGCGCCAGCAGCGAAGGACAGAGCTCTGGGGCCAACGTCCTGACTTTC
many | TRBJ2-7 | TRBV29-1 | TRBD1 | CSVGQGYREQYF | TGCAGCGTGGGACAGGGCTATCGGGAGCAGTACTTC
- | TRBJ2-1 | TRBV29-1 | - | CSATLTSSYNEQFF | TGCAGCGCGACCTTGACTAGCTCCTACAATGAGCAGTTCTTC
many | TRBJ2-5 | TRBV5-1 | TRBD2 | CASSPGTTQETQYF | TGCGCCAGCAGCCCGGGGACTACTCAAGAGACCCAGTACTTC
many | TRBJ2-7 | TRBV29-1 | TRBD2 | CSVEGGGTEGYEQYF | TGCAGCGTTGAAGGGGGAGGGACTGAAGGCTACGAGCAGTACTTC
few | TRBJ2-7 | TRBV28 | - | CASRIPEQYF | TGTGCCAGCAGGATCCCCGAGCAGTACTTC
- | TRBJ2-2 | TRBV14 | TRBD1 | CASSQDRGQYTGELFF | TGTGCCAGCAGCCAAGACAGGGGGCAGTACACCGGGGAGCTGTTTTTT
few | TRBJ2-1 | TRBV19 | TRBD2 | CASRLAGGHNEQFF | TGTGCCAGCAGACTAGCGGGGGGGCACAATGAGCAGTTCTTC
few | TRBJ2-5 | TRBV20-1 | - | CSGQYQETQYF | TGCAGTGGACAGTACCAAGAGACCCAGTACTTC
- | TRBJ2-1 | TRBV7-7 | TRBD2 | CASSLDREGKQFF | TGTGCCAGCAGCTTAGACCGGGAGGGAAAGCAGTTCTTC
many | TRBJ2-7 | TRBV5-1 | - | CASSLDTPTYEQYF | TGCGCCAGCAGCTTGGACACACCTACCTACGAGCAGTACTTC
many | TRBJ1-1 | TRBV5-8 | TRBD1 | CASSRPGTGYNEAFF | TGTGCCAGCAGCAGACCCGGGACAGGGTATAATGAAGCTTTCTTT
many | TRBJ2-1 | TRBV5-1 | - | CASSLLDTRSDEQFF | TGCGCCAGCAGCTTGCTGGACACCAGGTCCGATGAGCAGTTCTTC
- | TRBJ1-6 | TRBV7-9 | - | CASSPPSIWNSPLHF | TGTGCCAGCAGCCCACCGTCGATCTGGAATTCACCCCTCCACTTT
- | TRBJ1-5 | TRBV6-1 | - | CASRPGKESQPQHF | TGTGCCAGCAGACCAGGGAAGGAAAGTCAGCCCCAGCATTTT
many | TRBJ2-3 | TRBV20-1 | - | CSARRPGRTDTQYF | TGCAGTGCGAGGAGGCCGGGGAGAACAGATACGCAGTATTTT
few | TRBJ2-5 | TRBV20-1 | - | CSAPPTGQETQYF | TGCAGTGCGCCACCAACAGGGCAAGAGACCCAGTACTTC
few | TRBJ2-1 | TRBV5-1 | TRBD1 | CASSRQGASDNEQFF | TGCGCCAGCAGCCGACAGGGGGCGAGCGACAATGAGCAGTTCTTC
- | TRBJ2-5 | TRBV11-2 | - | CATTPSGGYQETQYF | TGTGCCACGACTCCATCCGGAGGGTACCAAGAGACCCAGTACTTC
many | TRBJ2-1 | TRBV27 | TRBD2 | CASSSRVAGGVDEQFF | TGTGCCAGCAGTTCCCGAGTAGCGGGAGGAGTCGATGAGCAGTTCTTC
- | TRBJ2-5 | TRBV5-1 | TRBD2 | CASSPRTSALQETQYF | TGCGCCAGCAGCCCCCGGACTAGCGCACTTCAAGAGACCCAGTACTTC
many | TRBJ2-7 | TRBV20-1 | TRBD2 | CSARDASGNSYEQYF | TGCAGTGCTAGAGATGCTAGCGGTAACTCCTACGAGCAGTACTTC
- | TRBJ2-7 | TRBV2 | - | CASSEGRTSYEQYF | TGTGCCAGCAGTGAGGGGCGCACTAGTTACGAGCAGTACTTC
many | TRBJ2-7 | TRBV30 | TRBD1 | CAWSGAGGPYEQYF | TGTGCCTGGAGTGGGGCAGGGGGACCCTACGAGCAGTACTTC
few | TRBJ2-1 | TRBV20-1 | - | CSANPRGEESTYNEQFF | TGCAGTGCGAACCCCCGAGGGGAGGAGAGTACCTACAATGAGCAGTTCTTC
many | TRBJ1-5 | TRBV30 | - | CAWTRGPGQPQHF | TGTGCCTGGACTAGAGGGCCCGGCCAGCCCCAGCATTTT
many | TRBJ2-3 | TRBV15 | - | CATSSKGYGDTQYF | TGTGCCACCTCATCCAAGGGGTACGGCGATACGCAGTATTTT
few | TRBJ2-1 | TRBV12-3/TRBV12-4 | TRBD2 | CASSYAGGSYNEQFF | TGTGCCAGCAGTTATGCGGGAGGGTCCTACAATGAGCAGTTCTTC
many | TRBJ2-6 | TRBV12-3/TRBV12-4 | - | CASSLALGSGANVLTF | TGTGCCAGCAGTTTAGCGCTTGGGTCTGGGGCCAACGTCCTGACTTTC
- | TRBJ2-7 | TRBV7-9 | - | CASSLRGYGGSYEQYF | TGTGCCAGCAGCTTGCGGGGATACGGGGGCTCCTACGAGCAGTACTTC
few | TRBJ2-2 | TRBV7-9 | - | CASSLVPGTGELFF | TGTGCCAGCAGCTTAGTGCCGGGTACCGGGGAGCTGTTTTTT
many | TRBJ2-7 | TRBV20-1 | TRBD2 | CSAILGTSGTYEQYF | TGCAGTGCTATCCTTGGGACTAGCGGCACCTACGAGCAGTACTTC
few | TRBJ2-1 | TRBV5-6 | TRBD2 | CASSLGAGGGPNEQFF | TGTGCCAGCAGCTTGGGGGCGGGAGGGGGCCCCAATGAGCAGTTCTTC
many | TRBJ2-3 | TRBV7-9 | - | CASSFGSASVTDTQYF | TGTGCCAGCAGCTTCGGATCCGCCTCGGTCACAGATACGCAGTATTTT
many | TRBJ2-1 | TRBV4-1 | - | CATIDGGSSYNEQFF | TGCGCCACCATCGACGGTGGGAGCTCCTACAATGAGCAGTTCTTC
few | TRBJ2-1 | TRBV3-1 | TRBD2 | CACSQDEELAGVIEQFF | TGTGCCTGCTCCCAAGACGAGGAACTAGCGGGAGTTATCGAGCAGTTCTTC
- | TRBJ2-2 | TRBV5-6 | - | CASGTDYPLGAGELFF | TGTGCCAGCGGGACGGACTATCCCTTGGGGGCCGGGGAGCTGTTTTTT
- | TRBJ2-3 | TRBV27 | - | CASRTDSGDTQYF | TGTGCCAGCAGGACAGACTCAGGGGATACGCAGTATTTT
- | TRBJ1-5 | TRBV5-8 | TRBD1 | CASSRDRKYSNQPQHF | TGTGCCAGCAGCAGGGACAGAAAATATAGCAATCAGCCCCAGCATTTT
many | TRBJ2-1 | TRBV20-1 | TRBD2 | CSASSGTSVYNEQFF | TGCAGTGCAAGCTCCGGGACTAGCGTCTACAATGAGCAGTTCTTC